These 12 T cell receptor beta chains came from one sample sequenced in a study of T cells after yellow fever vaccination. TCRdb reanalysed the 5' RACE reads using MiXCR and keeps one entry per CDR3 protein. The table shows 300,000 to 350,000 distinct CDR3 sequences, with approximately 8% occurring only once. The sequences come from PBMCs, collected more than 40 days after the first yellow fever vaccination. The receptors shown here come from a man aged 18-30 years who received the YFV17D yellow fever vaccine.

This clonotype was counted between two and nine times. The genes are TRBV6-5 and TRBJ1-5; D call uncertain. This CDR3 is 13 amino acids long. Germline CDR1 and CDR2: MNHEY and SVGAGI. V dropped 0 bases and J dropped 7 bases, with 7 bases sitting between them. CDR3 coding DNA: TGTGCCAGCAGTTACTCGAGAAGCCAGCCCCAGCATTTT. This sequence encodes CASSYSRSQPQHF.

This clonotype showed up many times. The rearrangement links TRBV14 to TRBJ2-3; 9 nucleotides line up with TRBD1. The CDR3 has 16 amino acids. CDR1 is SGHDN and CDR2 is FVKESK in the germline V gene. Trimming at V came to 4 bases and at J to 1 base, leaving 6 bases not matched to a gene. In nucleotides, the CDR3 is TGTGCCAGCAGCCTCAAGGGACAGGGTGGCACAGATACGCAGTATTTT. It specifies CASSLKGQGGTDTQYF.

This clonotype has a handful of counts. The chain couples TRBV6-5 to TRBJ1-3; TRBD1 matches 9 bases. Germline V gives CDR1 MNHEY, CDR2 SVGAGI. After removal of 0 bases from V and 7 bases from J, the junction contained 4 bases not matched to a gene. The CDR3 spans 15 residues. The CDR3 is CASSYSIGQGNTIYF. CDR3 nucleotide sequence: TGTGCCAGCAGTTACTCGATTGGACAGGGGAACACCATATATTTT.

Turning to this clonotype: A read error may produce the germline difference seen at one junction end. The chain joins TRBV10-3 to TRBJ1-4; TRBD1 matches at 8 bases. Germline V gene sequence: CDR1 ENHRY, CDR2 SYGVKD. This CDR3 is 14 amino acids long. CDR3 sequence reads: CAITAGQGFEKLFF. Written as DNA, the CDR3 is TGTGCAATCACGGCCGGACAGGGCTTTGAAAAACTGTTTTTT.

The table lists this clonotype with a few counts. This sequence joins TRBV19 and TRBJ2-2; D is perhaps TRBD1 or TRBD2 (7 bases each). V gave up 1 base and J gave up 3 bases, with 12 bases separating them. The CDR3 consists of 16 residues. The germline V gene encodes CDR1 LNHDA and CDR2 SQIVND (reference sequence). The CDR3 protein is CASSIGGGGHTGELFF. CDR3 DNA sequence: TGTGCCAGTAGTATAGGGGGAGGGGGCCACACCGGGGAGCTGTTTTTT.

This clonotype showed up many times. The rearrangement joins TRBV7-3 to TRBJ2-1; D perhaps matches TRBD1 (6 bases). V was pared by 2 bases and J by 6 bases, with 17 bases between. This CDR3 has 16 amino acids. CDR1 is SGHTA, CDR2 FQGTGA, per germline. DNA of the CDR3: TGTGCCAGCAGCTTAGACGTGTCCGGGACATTCAATGAGCAGTTCTTC. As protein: CASSLDVSGTFNEQFF.

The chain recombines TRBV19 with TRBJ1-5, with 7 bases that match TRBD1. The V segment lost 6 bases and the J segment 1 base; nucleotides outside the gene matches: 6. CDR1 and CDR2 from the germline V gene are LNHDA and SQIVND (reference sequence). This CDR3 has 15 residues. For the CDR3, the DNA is TGTGCCAGTAGACGACAGGGTGGGAGCAATCAGCCCCAGCATTTT. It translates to CASRRQGGSNQPQHF.

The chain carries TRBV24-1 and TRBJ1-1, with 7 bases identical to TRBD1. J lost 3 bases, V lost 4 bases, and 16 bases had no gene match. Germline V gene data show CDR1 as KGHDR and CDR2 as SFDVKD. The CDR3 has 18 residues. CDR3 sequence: CATSERDRARRGYTEAFF. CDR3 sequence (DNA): TGTGCCACCAGTGAGCGTGACAGGGCCCGGAGGGGTTACACTGAAGCTTTCTTT.

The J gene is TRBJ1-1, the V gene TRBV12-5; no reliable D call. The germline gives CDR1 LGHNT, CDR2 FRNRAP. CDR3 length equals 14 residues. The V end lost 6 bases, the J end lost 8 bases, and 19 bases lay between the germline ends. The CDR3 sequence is CASGLEGGQSEAFF. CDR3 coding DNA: TGTGCTAGTGGACTCGAAGGAGGGCAGTCGGAAGCTTTCTTT.

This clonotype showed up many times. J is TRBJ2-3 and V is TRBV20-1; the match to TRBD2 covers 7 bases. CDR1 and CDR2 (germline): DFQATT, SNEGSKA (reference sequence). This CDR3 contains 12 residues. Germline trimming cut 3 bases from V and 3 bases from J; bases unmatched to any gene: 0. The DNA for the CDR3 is TGCAGTGCTAGCGGGGGGACAGATACGCAGTATTTT. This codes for CSASGGTDTQYF.

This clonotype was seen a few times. CDR3 sequence: CASSLGGGVNTEAFF. In DNA, the CDR3 is TGTGCCAGCAGCCTGGGCGGGGGTGTGAACACTGAAGCTTTCTTT. The chain uses TRBV5-4 and TRBJ1-1; TRBD1 is a possible D gene (5 bases). V lost 4 bases and J lost 0, with 13 bases in between. CDR1 is SGHNT and CDR2 is YYREEE in the germline V gene (reference sequence). The CDR3 runs to 15 residues.

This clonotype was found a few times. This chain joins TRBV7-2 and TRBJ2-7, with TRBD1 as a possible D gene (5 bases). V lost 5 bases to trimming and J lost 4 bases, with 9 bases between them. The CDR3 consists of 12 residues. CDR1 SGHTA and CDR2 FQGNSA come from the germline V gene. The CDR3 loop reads CASSKGLYEQYF. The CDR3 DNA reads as TGTGCCAGCAGCAAGGGGTTATACGAGCAGTACTTC.